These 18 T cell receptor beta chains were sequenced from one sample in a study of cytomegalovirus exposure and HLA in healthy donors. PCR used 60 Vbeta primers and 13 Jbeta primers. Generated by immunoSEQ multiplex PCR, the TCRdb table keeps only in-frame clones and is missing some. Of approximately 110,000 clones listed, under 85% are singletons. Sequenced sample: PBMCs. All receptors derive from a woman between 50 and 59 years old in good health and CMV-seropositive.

This CDR3 is CASSLAGNPSELLRGSEAFF. Here the CDR3 DNA reads TGCGCCAGCAGCTTGGCCGGCAACCCGAGTGAGTTGTTAAGAGGGTCTGAAGCTTTCTTT. This sequence joins TRBV5-1 and TRBJ1-1; D remains unclear. The CDR3 has 20 residues. Trimming took off 0 bases at V and 6 bases at J, with 30 bases between the two ends. Germline lookup yields CDR1 SGHRS and CDR2 YFSETQ.

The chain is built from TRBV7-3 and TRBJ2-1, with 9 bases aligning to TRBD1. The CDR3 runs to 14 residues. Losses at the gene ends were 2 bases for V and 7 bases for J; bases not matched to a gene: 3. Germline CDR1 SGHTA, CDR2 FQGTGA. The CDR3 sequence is CASSLGQGKNEQFF. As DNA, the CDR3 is TGTGCCAGCAGCTTAGGACAGGGGAAGAATGAGCAGTTCTTC.

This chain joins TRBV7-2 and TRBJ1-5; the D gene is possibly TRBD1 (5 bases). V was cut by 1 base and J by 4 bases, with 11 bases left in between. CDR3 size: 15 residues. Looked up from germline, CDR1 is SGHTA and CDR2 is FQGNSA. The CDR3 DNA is TGTGCCAGCAGCTTAGATCAGGGTACGAATCAGCCCCAGCATTTT. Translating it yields CASSLDQGTNQPQHF.

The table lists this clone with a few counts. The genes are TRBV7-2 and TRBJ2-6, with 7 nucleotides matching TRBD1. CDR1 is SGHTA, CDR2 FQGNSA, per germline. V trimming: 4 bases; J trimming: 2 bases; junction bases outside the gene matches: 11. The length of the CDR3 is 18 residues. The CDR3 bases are TGTGCCAGCAGCTCCGCTACAGGGGTCCCGGCTGGGGCCAACGTCCTGACTTTC. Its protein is CASSSATGVPAGANVLTF. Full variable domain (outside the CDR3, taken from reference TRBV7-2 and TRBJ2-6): GAGVSQSPSNKVTEKGKDVELRCDPISGHTALYWYRQSLGQGLEFLIYFQGNSAPDKSGLPSDRFSAERTGGSVSTLTIQRTQQEDSAVYLCASSSATGVPAGANVLTFGAGSRLTVL.

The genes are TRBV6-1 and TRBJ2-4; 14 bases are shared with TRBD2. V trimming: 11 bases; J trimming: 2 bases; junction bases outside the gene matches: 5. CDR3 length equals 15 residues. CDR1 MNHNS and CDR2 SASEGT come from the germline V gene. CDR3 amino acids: CAAGLAGATKNIQYF. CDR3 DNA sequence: TGTGCCGCGGGACTAGCGGGAGCAACCAAAAACATTCAGTACTTC.

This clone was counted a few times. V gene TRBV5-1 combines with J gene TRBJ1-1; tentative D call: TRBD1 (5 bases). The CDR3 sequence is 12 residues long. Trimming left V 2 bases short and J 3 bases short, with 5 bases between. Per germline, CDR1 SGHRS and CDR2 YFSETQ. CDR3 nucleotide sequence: TGCGCCAGCAGCTTACAGGACACTGAAGCTTTCTTT. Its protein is CASSLQDTEAFF.

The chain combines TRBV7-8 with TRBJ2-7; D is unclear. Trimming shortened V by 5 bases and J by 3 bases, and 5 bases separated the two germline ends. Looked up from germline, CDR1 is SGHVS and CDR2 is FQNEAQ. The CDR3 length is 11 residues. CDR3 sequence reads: CASSASYEQYF. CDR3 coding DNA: TGTGCCAGCAGCGCTAGCTACGAGCAGTACTTC.

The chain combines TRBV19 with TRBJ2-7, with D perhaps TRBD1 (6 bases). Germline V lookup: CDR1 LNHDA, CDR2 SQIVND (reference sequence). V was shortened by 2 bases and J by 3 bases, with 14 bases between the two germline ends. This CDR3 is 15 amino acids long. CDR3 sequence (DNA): TGTGCCAGTAGTATACGGAACAGGGCGAACTACGAGCAGTACTTC. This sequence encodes CASSIRNRANYEQYF.

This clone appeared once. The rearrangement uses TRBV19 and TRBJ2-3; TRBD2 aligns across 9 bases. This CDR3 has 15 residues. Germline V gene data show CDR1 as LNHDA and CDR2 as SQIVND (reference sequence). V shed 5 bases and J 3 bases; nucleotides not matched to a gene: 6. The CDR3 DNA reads TGTGCCAGTAGTCCGGGACTAGCAGAAACAGATACGCAGTATTTT. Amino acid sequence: CASSPGLAETDTQYF.

Here the CDR3 reads CASSHSTDTEAFF. CDR3 DNA: TGCGCCAGCAGCCATTCCACAGACACTGAAGCTTTCTTT. The chain joins TRBV4-1 to TRBJ1-1; D gene unclear. V was cut by 3 bases and J by 3 bases, with 8 bases left in between. The CDR3 is made up of 13 amino acids. Per germline, CDR1 MGHRA and CDR2 YSYEKL.

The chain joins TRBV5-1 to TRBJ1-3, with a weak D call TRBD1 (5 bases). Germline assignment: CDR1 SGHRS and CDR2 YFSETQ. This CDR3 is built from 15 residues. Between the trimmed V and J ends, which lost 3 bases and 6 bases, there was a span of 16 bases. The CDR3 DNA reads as TGCGCCAGCAGCTCCCGGGGGGGAGGAGAAAACACCATATATTTT. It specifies CASSSRGGGENTIYF.

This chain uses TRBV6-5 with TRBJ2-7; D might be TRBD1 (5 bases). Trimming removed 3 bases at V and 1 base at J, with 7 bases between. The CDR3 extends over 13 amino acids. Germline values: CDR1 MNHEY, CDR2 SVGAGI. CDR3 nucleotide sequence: TGTGCCAGCAGTTATCAGGGATCCTACGAGCAGTACTTC. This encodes CASSYQGSYEQYF.

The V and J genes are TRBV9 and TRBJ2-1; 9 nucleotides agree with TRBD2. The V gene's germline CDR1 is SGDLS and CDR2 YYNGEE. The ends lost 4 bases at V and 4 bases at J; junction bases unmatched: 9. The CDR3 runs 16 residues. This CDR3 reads CASSFRALAGYNEQFF. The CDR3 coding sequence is TGTGCCAGCAGCTTTCGTGCCCTAGCGGGGTACAATGAGCAGTTCTTC.

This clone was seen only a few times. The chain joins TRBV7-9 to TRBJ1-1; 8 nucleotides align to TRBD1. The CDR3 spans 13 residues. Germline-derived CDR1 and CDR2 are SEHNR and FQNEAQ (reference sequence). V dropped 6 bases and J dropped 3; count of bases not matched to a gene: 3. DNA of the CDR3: TGTGCCAGCAGGTCGGGACAGGACACTGAAGCTTTCTTT. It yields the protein CASRSGQDTEAFF.

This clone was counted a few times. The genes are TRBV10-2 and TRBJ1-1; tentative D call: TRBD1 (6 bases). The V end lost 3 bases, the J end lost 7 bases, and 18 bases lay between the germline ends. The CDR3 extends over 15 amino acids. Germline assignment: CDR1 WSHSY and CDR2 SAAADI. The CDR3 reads CASSDTEGGQGEAFF. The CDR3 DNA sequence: TGCGCCAGCAGTGATACGGAAGGGGGACAAGGTGAAGCTTTCTTT.

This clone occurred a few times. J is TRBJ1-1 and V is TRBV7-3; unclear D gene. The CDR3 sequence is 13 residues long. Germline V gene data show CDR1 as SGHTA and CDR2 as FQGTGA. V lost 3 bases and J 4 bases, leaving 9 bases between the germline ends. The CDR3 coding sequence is TGTGCCAGCAGCTTCTCATTGAGCACTGAAGCTTTCTTT. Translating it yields CASSFSLSTEAFF.

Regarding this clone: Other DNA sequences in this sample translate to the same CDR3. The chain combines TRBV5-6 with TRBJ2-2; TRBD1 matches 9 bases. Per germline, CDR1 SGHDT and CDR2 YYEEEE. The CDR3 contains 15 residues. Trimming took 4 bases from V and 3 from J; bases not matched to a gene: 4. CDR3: CASSPDRGDTGELFF. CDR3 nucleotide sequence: TGTGCCAGCAGCCCCGACAGGGGGGACACCGGGGAGCTGTTTTTT.

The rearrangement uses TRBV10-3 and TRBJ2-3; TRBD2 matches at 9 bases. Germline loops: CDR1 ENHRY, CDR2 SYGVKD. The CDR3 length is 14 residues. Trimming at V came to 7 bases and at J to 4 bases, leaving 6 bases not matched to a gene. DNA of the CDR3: TGTGCCATCACTGGCGGGAGGGACGCAGATACGCAGTATTTT. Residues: CAITGGRDADTQYF.